A single sample is the source of the 29 T cell receptor beta chains below, sequenced in a study of cytomegalovirus exposure and HLA in healthy donors. Assay used: immunoSEQ multiplex PCR; TCRdb lists only in-frame clones, some missing. The table shows some 150,000 clones, with about 88% occurring only once. The specimen was PBMCs. The receptors were sampled from a woman under 30 in good health and CMV-seropositive.

Of note for this clone: At the DNA level, this CDR3 is encoded by other sequences in the same sample as well. The chain recombines TRBV5-6 with TRBJ2-3; D unresolved. CDR3 size: 13 residues. The germline V gene has CDR1 SGHDT and CDR2 YYEEEE. Trimming shortened V by 4 bases and J by 1 base, and 7 bases separated the two germline ends. The CDR3 region has the DNA TGTGCCAGCAGCCTACTACGCACAGATACGCAGTATTTT. Translating gives CASSLLRTDTQYF.

V usage is TRBV7-9 and J usage is TRBJ2-3; D perhaps matches TRBD2 (6 bases). From germline, CDR1 is SEHNR and CDR2 FQNEAQ (reference sequence). This CDR3 is built from 14 residues. Trimming took off 5 bases at V and 2 bases at J, with 11 bases between the two ends. CDR3 bases: TGTGCCAGCAGCCGGACTACCTACACAGATACGCAGTATTTT. It specifies CASSRTTYTDTQYF.

The CDR3 DNA reads as TGCGCCAGCAGCTTTTCAGGGGGACAGGGGTTTGGGGCCAACGTCCTGACTTTC. Protein: CASSFSGGQGFGANVLTF. This chain connects TRBV5-1 to TRBJ2-6; TRBD1 matches at 10 bases. CDR1 and CDR2 (germline): SGHRS, YFSETQ. V dropped 2 bases and J dropped 3; count of bases not matched to a gene: 8. This CDR3 spans 18 amino acids.

This rearrangement joins TRBV27 to TRBJ2-1; 8 bases agree with TRBD1. Germline CDR1 and CDR2: MNHEY and SMNVEV (reference sequence). Trimming cost V 2 bases and J 4 bases; bases outside gene matches: 4. The CDR3 is 15 amino acids. The CDR3, as DNA: TGTGCCAGCAGTTTACTTCGGACAGGGTACAATGAGCAGTTCTTC. Its translation: CASSLLRTGYNEQFF.

The gene calls are TRBV5-1 and TRBJ2-1; 8 bases line up with TRBD2. Germline CDR1 is SGHRS and CDR2 is YFSETQ. CDR3 length: 17 residues. V lost 0 bases and J lost 8; bases outside the gene matches: 13. The chain's CDR3 is CASSLAAGRAWGDEQFF. As DNA, the CDR3 is TGCGCCAGCAGCTTGGCCGCCGGGAGGGCCTGGGGGGATGAGCAGTTCTTC.

The chain combines TRBV7-8 with TRBJ2-1; 8 nucleotides align to TRBD2. The CDR3 is made up of 15 amino acids. With V trimmed by 2 bases and J by 4 bases, 4 bases remained unmatched. Germline assignment: CDR1 SGHVS and CDR2 FQNEAQ. The CDR3 DNA reads as TGTGCCAGCAGCTTAACAGCGGGAGTGTACAATGAGCAGTTCTTC. Translating it yields CASSLTAGVYNEQFF.

V gene TRBV11-2 combines with J gene TRBJ1-1; unclear D gene. This CDR3 region has 13 residues. From germline, CDR1 is SGHAT and CDR2 FQNNGV. With 5 bases removed from V and 3 bases from J, the gap between germline ends came to 10 bases. As DNA, the CDR3 is TGTGCCAGCAGCCCCAGTCGATACACTGAAGCTTTCTTT. Its translation: CASSPSRYTEAFF. The entire variable domain, with the rest obtained from reference TRBV11-2 and TRBJ1-1, is as follows: EAGVAQSPRYKIIEKRQSVAFWCNPISGHATLYWYQQILGQGPKLLIQFQNNGVVDDSQLPKDRFSAERLKGVDSTLKIQPAKLEDSAVYLCASSPSRYTEAFFGQGTRLTVV.

The chain employs TRBV5-4 and TRBJ2-2; D uncertain. The CDR3 totals 17 residues. V shed 5 bases and J shed 7 bases, with 24 bases lying between them. Germline loops: CDR1 SGHNT, CDR2 YYREEE (reference sequence). The CDR3 spells CASSLGFRPNGGGELFF. The CDR3, as DNA: TGTGCCAGCAGTCTCGGGTTTCGCCCCAATGGTGGCGGGGAGCTGTTTTTT.

V and J are TRBV5-4 and TRBJ2-7; 8 nucleotides align to TRBD2. Germline CDR1 is SGHNT and CDR2 is YYREEE (reference sequence). Trimming removed 0 bases from V and 3 bases from J; junction bases left unmatched: 2. The CDR3 runs 14 residues. The CDR3 sequence: CASSLGSGDYEQYF. CDR3 DNA: TGTGCCAGCAGCTTGGGTAGCGGGGACTACGAGCAGTACTTC. Based on the CDR3 plus reference TRBV5-4 and TRBJ2-7, the full variable domain is ETGVTQSPTHLIKTRGQQVTLRCSSQSGHNTVSWYQQALGQGPQFIFQYYREEENGRGNFPPRFSGLQFPNYSSELNVNALELDDSALYLCASSLGSGDYEQYFGPGTRLTVT.

The chain is built from TRBV4-2 and TRBJ2-1; 16 nucleotides align to TRBD2. The CDR3 sequence is 17 residues long. Losses at the gene ends were 9 bases for V and 6 bases for J; bases not matched to a gene: 11. Per germline, CDR1 LGHNA and CDR2 YNFKEQ. The CDR3 DNA sequence: TGTGCCAGTGAAGGGACTAGCGGGAGGGCCAGTGGCAATGAGCAGTTCTTC. Translation: CASEGTSGRASGNEQFF.

The genes are TRBV7-9 and TRBJ2-1; 8 positions match TRBD2. Germline-derived CDR1 and CDR2 are SEHNR and FQNEAQ (reference sequence). This CDR3 contains 16 residues. Germline trimming cut 1 base from V and 3 bases from J; bases unmatched to any gene: 5. CDR3 DNA sequence: TGTGCCAGCAGCTTAGTTGGGACTAGAATCTACAATGAGCAGTTCTTC. This sequence encodes CASSLVGTRIYNEQFF.

The CDR3 region has the DNA TGTGCCAGCAGTTTATCGTTCGGGAACACTGAAGCTTTCTTT. This translates into CASSLSFGNTEAFF. The chain carries TRBV27 and TRBJ1-1; D ambiguous. V gave up 0 bases and J gave up 1 base, with 6 bases separating them. Per germline, CDR1 MNHEY and CDR2 SMNVEV (reference sequence). There are 14 residues in the CDR3.

This chain connects TRBV4-1 to TRBJ2-7, with D possibly being TRBD2 (6 bases). CDR1 MGHRA and CDR2 YSYEKL come from the germline V gene. The germline V and J ends were trimmed by 0 bases and 0 bases, with 6 bases remaining between them. The CDR3 runs to 14 residues. DNA for the CDR3: TGCGCCAGCAGCCAAGAGCGGGACTCCTACGAGCAGTACTTC. It specifies CASSQERDSYEQYF.

The chain uses TRBV10-3 and TRBJ1-1; tentatively, D is TRBD1 (6 bases). Germline CDR1 and CDR2: ENHRY and SYGVKD. The CDR3 has 12 amino acids. V was clipped by 6 bases and J by 3 bases, with 8 bases between them. The CDR3: CAIRRQDTEAFF. The CDR3 coding sequence is TGTGCCATCAGAAGACAGGACACTGAAGCTTTCTTT.

The J gene is TRBJ1-3, the V gene TRBV15; the D gene is possibly TRBD1 (5 bases). The length of the CDR3 is 15 residues. Germline V gene lookup returns CDR1 LNHNV and CDR2 YYDKDF (reference sequence). V lost 4 bases to trimming and J lost 0 bases, with 10 bases between them. The chain's CDR3 is CATSTDSDSGNTIYF. In nucleotides, the CDR3 is TGTGCCACCAGCACAGACAGCGACTCTGGAAACACCATATATTTT.

The chain has TRBV7-2 and TRBJ2-2; 9 bases align to TRBD2. The length of the CDR3 is 14 residues. The V gene's germline CDR1 is SGHTA and CDR2 FQGNSA. The trim removed 5 bases at V and 7 bases at J, leaving 5 bases unmatched. This CDR3 is CASSQRGAYGELFF. DNA of the CDR3: TGTGCCAGCAGCCAGCGGGGGGCGTACGGGGAGCTGTTTTTT. Based on the CDR3 plus reference TRBV7-2 and TRBJ2-2, the full variable domain is GAGVSQSPSNKVTEKGKDVELRCDPISGHTALYWYRQSLGQGLEFLIYFQGNSAPDKSGLPSDRFSAERTGGSVSTLTIQRTQQEDSAVYLCASSQRGAYGELFFGEGSRLTVL.

V usage is TRBV5-4 and J usage is TRBJ2-7; the match to TRBD1 covers 7 bases. Germline V gene lookup returns CDR1 SGHNT and CDR2 YYREEE (reference sequence). With V trimmed by 4 bases and J by 4 bases, 11 bases remained unmatched. This CDR3 is 15 amino acids long. This CDR3 reads CASSHLQGFGYEQYF. CDR3 DNA sequence: TGTGCCAGCAGCCATCTACAGGGGTTTGGTTACGAGCAGTACTTC. Drawing the rest from reference TRBV5-4 and TRBJ2-7, the complete variable domain is ETGVTQSPTHLIKTRGQQVTLRCSSQSGHNTVSWYQQALGQGPQFIFQYYREEENGRGNFPPRFSGLQFPNYSSELNVNALELDDSALYLCASSHLQGFGYEQYFGPGTRLTVT.

This chain joins TRBV5-6 and TRBJ2-1, with TRBD2 matching over 8 bases. V shed 5 bases, J shed 9 bases, and the junction held 7 bases outside the gene matches. The CDR3 loop spans 13 amino acids. Germline V CDR1 and CDR2: SGHDT, YYEEEE. CDR3 DNA: TGTGCCAGCAGGGGGAGCGGGGGCGGTGAGCAGTTCTTC. Translating gives CASRGSGGGEQFF.

The rearrangement links TRBV7-7 to TRBJ2-1; TRBD1 agrees at 10 bases. The germline V gene has CDR1 SSHAT and CDR2 FNYEAQ (reference sequence). V shed 5 bases and J 5 bases; nucleotides not matched to a gene: 6. The CDR3 has 15 residues. The CDR3 spells CASSPGTGDNNEQFF. The CDR3 nucleotides are TGTGCCAGCAGCCCAGGGACAGGGGATAACAATGAGCAGTTCTTC. The full variable domain, its missing parts supplied by reference TRBV7-7 and TRBJ2-1, is GAGVSQSPRYKVTKRGQDVTLRCDPISSHATLYWYQQALGQGPEFLTYFNYEAQPDKSGLPSDRFSAERPEGSISTLTIQRTEQRDSAMYRCASSPGTGDNNEQFFGPGTRLTVL.

V gene TRBV11-2 combines with J gene TRBJ1-1; D is ambiguous. The CDR3 loop spans 18 amino acids. Trimming removed 2 bases at V and 1 base at J, with 20 bases between. Germline assignment: CDR1 SGHAT and CDR2 FQNNGV. DNA of the CDR3: TGTGCCAGCAGCTTAATCGTTAACGGGGATGTAAGGAACACTGAAGCTTTCTTT. Protein product: CASSLIVNGDVRNTEAFF.

This clone was seen a handful of times. The chain is built from TRBV2 and TRBJ1-2, with a tentative D call TRBD1 (6 bases). Germline V gives CDR1 SNHLY, CDR2 FYNNEI. V gave up 3 bases and J gave up 6 bases, with 8 bases separating them. The CDR3 loop spans 12 amino acids. The CDR3 DNA reads as TGTGCCAGCAGTGACCAGGGGCATGGCTACACCTTC. This encodes CASSDQGHGYTF.

This clone was picked up a small number of times. This chain joins TRBV11-1 and TRBJ1-2; 8 bases fit TRBD1. V shed 2 bases, J shed 4 bases, and the junction held 3 bases outside the gene matches. CDR1 and CDR2 from the germline V gene are SGHAT and FQDESV (reference sequence). The CDR3 is made up of 14 amino acids. CDR3 bases: TGTGCCAGCAGCTTAATGGACAGGGCCTATGGCTACACCTTC. Protein: CASSLMDRAYGYTF.

The V gene is TRBV19, the J gene TRBJ2-5; D not certain. Trimming removed 1 base from V and 0 bases from J, with 6 bases in between. Germline CDR1 reads LNHDA; CDR2 reads SQIVND (reference sequence). The length of the CDR3 is 14 residues. In nucleotides, the CDR3 is TGTGCCAGTAGTATAGGCCTAAACCAAGAGACCCAGTACTTC. It yields the protein CASSIGLNQETQYF.

This sequence joins TRBV6-5 and TRBJ2-7; D is ambiguous. The CDR3 is made up of 15 amino acids. The germline V gene has CDR1 MNHEY and CDR2 SVGAGI. V lost 0 bases and J 2 bases, leaving 11 bases between the germline ends. This CDR3 reads CASSYSRVLTYEQYF. In DNA, the CDR3 is TGTGCCAGCAGTTACTCTCGGGTTCTTACCTACGAGCAGTACTTC.

Note on this clone: This sample includes further DNA sequences coding for the same CDR3. The rearrangement uses TRBV6-4 and TRBJ1-2; 10 bases are a match to TRBD1. Germline loops: CDR1 MRHNA, CDR2 SNTAGT. The CDR3 loop spans 13 amino acids. Trimming removed 0 bases from V and 8 bases from J; junction bases left unmatched: 0. CDR3 sequence (DNA): TGTGCCAGCAGTGACTCGACAGGGGGCGGCTACACCTTC. Encoded protein: CASSDSTGGGYTF.

This rearrangement joins TRBV9 to TRBJ1-4; D gene ambiguous. V was cut by 0 bases and J by 8 bases, with 11 bases left in between. CDR3 length equals 14 residues. Per the germline V gene, CDR1 is SGDLS and CDR2 is YYNGEE. The CDR3 DNA reads as TGTGCCAGCAGCGTAGGTGCTAAATGGGAAAAACTGTTTTTT. This gives the protein CASSVGAKWEKLFF.

The rearrangement joins TRBV7-3 to TRBJ2-3; TRBD2 matches at 12 bases. The CDR3 consists of 16 residues. Unmatched junction bases numbered 3, after V lost 2 bases and J lost 3 bases. The germline CDR1 and CDR2 sequences are SGHTA and FQGTGA. The CDR3 here is CASSLGGLAGTDTQYF. The CDR3 DNA sequence: TGTGCCAGCAGCTTAGGAGGACTAGCGGGAACAGATACGCAGTATTTT.

This clone came up a few times. CDR3 residues: CASVAKGTLNTEAFF. In DNA form, the CDR3 reads TGTGCCAGTGTGGCAAAAGGGACATTGAACACTGAAGCTTTCTTT. The V gene is TRBV19, the J gene TRBJ1-1; D is possibly TRBD1 (6 bases). Trimming removed 8 bases from V and 0 bases from J, with 16 bases in between. The length of the CDR3 is 15 residues. Germline CDR1 and CDR2: LNHDA and SQIVND (reference sequence). The full variable domain, in which reference TRBV19 and TRBJ1-1 provide the parts outside the CDR3, is DGGITQSPKYLFRKEGQNVTLSCEQNLNHDAMYWYRQDPGQGLRLIYYSQIVNDFQKGDIAEGYSVSREKKESFPLTVTSAQKNPTAFYLCASVAKGTLNTEAFFGQGTRLTVV.

This chain connects TRBV18 to TRBJ2-7; 9 positions agree with TRBD1. This CDR3 has 15 residues. Trimming took 5 bases from V and 1 from J; bases not matched to a gene: 6. The germline CDR1 and CDR2 sequences are KGHSH and LQKENI. CDR3 DNA sequence: TGTGCCAGCTCAGCGGGACAGGGTGGATCCTACGAGCAGTACTTC. As protein: CASSAGQGGSYEQYF.